This TCR beta chain was profiled in a study of blood T cell repertoires in COVID-19. The CDR3 contains 13 residues. V was trimmed by 2 bases and J by 2 bases, leaving 7 bases between them. From germline, CDR1 is SGHAT and CDR2 FQNNGV. This clone was detected only a few times. Sequenced by immunoSEQ multiplex PCR; TCRdb stores in-frame clones only, minus some. The sample carries around 200,000 clones, roughly 85% recorded once. This sequence was found in a woman older than 75 with acute or convalescent COVID-19. The V call is TRBV11-2, the J call TRBJ2-7; no definite D call. Sequencing was carried out using peripheral blood. The CDR3 is CASSLTVTYEQYF. For the CDR3, the DNA is TGTGCCAGCAGCTTAACAGTAACCTACGAGCAGTACTTC.